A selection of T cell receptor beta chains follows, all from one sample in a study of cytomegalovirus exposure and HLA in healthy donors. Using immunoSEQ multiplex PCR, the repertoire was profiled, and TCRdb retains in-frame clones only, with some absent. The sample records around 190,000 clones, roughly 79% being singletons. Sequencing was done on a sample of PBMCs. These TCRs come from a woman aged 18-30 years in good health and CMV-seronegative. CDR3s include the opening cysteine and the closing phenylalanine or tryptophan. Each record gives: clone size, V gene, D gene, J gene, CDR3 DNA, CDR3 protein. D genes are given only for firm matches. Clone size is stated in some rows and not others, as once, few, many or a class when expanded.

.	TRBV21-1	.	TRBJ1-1	TGTGCCAGCAGCAGACTGAGGAACACTGAAGCTTTCTTT	CASSRLRNTEAFF
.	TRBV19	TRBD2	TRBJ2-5	TGTGCCAGTAGTATAGTGGCTAGCGGGAGAGGGGCAGAGACCCAGTACTTC	CASSIVASGRGAETQYF
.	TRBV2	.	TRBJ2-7	TGTGCCAGCAGTGGCAGAGTGGGTAAGGGCCAGGGCGTCTCCTACGAGCAGTACTTC	CASSGRVGKGQGVSYEQYF
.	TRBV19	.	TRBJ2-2	TGTGCCAGTAGTATTGGTCAGGTTGGGACCGGGGAGCTGTTTTTT	CASSIGQVGTGELFF
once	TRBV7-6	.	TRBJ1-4	TGTGCCAGCAGCTTAGAGGAGGCAGTCGGGGAAAAACTGTTTTTT	CASSLEEAVGEKLFF
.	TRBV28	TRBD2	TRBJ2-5	TGTGCCAGCAGTTTAGGGAGGGGTAATGGGGAAGAGACCCAGTACTTC	CASSLGRGNGEETQYF
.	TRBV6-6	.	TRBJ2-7	TGTGCCAGCAGTGCCCCTCCCAGGCAAAACTACGAGCAGTACTTC	CASSAPPRQNYEQYF
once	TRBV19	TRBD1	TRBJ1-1	TGTGCCAGTAGCAGACAGGGGGAGACTGAAGCTTTCTTT	CASSRQGETEAFF
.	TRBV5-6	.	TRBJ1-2	TGTGCCAGCAGTCCGGTGTGGTCGAACTATGGCTACACCTTC	CASSPVWSNYGYTF
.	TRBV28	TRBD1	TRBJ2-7	TGTGCCAGCAGTGACAGGGGCCTGAGTGAGCAGTACTTC	CASSDRGLSEQYF
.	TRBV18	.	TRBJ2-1	TGTGCCAGCTCCCAGAACCAGGGGCACTCCTACAATGAGCAGTTCTTC	CASSQNQGHSYNEQFF
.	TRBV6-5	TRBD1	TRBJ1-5	TGTGCCAGCAGGGGAGGGGGACAGGGCAATCAGCCCCAGCATTTT	CASRGGGQGNQPQHF
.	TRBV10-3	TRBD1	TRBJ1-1	TGTGCCATCAGTGACCGTCCCGGGACAGGGCGGGGGAACACTGAAGCTTTCTTT	CAISDRPGTGRGNTEAFF
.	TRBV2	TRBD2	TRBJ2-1	TGTGCCATCGGGGGGGGGCCTTATACTGAGCAGTTCTTC	CAIGGGPYTEQFF
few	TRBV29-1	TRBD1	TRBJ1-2	TGCAGCGTTGACCCGACAGGGGCCGGCTATGGCTACACCTTC	CSVDPTGAGYGYTF
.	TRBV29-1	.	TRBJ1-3	TGCAGCGTAGCAGGACAGCACTCTGGAAACACCATATATTTT	CSVAGQHSGNTIYF
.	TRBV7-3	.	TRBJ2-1	TGTGCCACCAGCGCAGCGGACGGTGAGCAGTTCTTC	CATSAADGEQFF
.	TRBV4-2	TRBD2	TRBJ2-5	TGTGCCAGCAGCCCTAGGACTAGCGGGGAGACCCAGTACTTC	CASSPRTSGETQYF
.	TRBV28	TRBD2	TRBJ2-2	TGTGCCAGCAGTCCACCGACTAGCGGGCCCCGGGAGCTGTTTTTT	CASSPPTSGPRELFF
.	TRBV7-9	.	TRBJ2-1	TGTGCCAGCAGCCCGACCTCCGGGACTGTCAATGAGCAGTTCTTC	CASSPTSGTVNEQFF
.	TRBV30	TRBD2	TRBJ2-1	TGTGCCTGGAGTGTATTATGGCTAGCGGGACGAAGCTCCTACAATGAGCAGTTCTTC	CAWSVLWLAGRSSYNEQFF
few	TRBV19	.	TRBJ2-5	TGTGCCAGTAGTATCGCCGGGGACAATAAAGAGACCCAGTACTTC	CASSIAGDNKETQYF
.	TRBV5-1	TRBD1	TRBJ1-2	TGCGCCAGCAGCTTGGTCGCTCGGGACAGGGACCCTAACTATGGCTACACCTTC	CASSLVARDRDPNYGYTF
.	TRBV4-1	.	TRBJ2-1	TGCGCCAGCAGCCAAGATCCCGGGACAAACAATGAGCAGTTCTTC	CASSQDPGTNNEQFF
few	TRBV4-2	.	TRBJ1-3	TGTGCCAGCAGCCAAGATCCGAGCTCTGGAAACACCATATATTTT	CASSQDPSSGNTIYF
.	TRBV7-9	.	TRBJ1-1	TGTGCCACGGGGGGGGAAGCTTTCTTT	CATGGEAFF
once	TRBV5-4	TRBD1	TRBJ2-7	TGTGCCAGCAGTACTCAGGGGGCGATCAACGAGCAGTACTTC	CASSTQGAINEQYF
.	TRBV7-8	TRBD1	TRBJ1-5	TGTGCCAGCAGCTCGGACAGGGCCCCCAATCAGCCCCAGCATTTT	CASSSDRAPNQPQHF
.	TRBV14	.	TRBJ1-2	TGTGCCAGCAGCCCCCTGGGCCCGGCTAACTATGGCTACACCTTC	CASSPLGPANYGYTF
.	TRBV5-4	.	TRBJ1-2	TGTGCCAGCAGCTCCCCGGGGGGCAGGCCCAATACTAACTATGGCTACACCTTC	CASSSPGGRPNTNYGYTF
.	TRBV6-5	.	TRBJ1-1	TGTGCCAGCAGTCGTCCTGGCAGGAACACTGAAGCTTTCTTT	CASSRPGRNTEAFF
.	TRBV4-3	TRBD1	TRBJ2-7	TGCGCCAGCAGCCAAGATGGGACAGGGGGTTACGAGCAGTACTTC	CASSQDGTGGYEQYF
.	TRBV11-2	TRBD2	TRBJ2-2	TGTGCCAGCACACAGCGGGGGGTAGGCACCGGGGAGCTGTTTTTT	CASTQRGVGTGELFF
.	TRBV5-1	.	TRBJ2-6	TGCGCCAGCAGCTTGTTACAGGGACCTTACGGGGCCAACGTCCTGACTTTC	CASSLLQGPYGANVLTF
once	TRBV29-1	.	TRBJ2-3	TGCAGCGTTGAGGGGATCAGGGGAGATACGCAGTATTTT	CSVEGIRGDTQYF
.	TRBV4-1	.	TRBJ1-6	TGCGCCAGCAGCCAGTCTCCGCGTTCTTCACCCCTCCACTTT	CASSQSPRSSPLHF